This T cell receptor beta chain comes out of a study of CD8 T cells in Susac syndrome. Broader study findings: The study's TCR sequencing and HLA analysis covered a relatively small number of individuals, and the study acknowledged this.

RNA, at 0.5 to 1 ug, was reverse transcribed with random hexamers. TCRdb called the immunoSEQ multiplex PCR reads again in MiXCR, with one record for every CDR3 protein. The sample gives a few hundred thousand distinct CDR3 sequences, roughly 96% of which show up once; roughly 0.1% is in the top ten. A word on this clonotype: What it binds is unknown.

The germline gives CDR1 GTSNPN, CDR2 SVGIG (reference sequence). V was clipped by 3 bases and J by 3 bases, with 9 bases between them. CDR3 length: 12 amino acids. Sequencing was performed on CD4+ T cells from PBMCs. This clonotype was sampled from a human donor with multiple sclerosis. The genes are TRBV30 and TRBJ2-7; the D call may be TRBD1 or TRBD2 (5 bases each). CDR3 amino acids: CAWRRGSYEQYF. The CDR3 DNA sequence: TGTGCCTGGAGGAGGGGAAGCTACGAGCAGTACTTC.